A selection of T cell receptor beta chains follows, all from one sample in a study of regulatory T cells in long-lasting Graves disease. TCRdb itself ran the multiplex PCR reads through MiXCR, one entry per CDR3 protein. The sample contains hundreds of thousands of distinct CDR3 sequences, about 16% of which appear only once. This sample was also put to use in a study of T cells in Graves' hyperthyroidism and ophthalmopathy.

Material: peripheral blood mononuclear cells (PBMCs), obtained at new diagnosis, from a patient treated with antithyroid drugs. The receptors shown here come from a middle-aged woman with Graves disease. CDR3s include the opening cysteine and the closing phenylalanine or tryptophan. D genes are given only for firm matches. Expanded clones get a size class; other rows say once, few or many, or leave the size out.

TRBD1	TRBV27	TRBJ2-6	-	CASGGWDGTAGANVLTF	TGTGCCAGCGGGGGTTGGGATGGGACAGCTGGGGCCAACGTCCTGACTTTC
TRBD2	TRBV5-1	TRBJ2-1	many	CASSLDGTSGGLPFF	TGCGCCAGCAGCTTGGACGGGACTAGCGGGGGGTTGCCGTTCTTC
-	TRBV24-1	TRBJ2-1	few	CATAAESSYNEQFF	TGTGCCACCGCGGCGGAGAGCTCCTACAATGAGCAGTTCTTC
-	TRBV30	TRBJ2-2	many	CAWSNGGELFF	TGTGCCTGGAGTAACGGCGGGGAGCTGTTTTTT
-	TRBV12-3/TRBV12-4	TRBJ2-7	many	CASSSDGTNYEQYF	TGTGCCAGCAGTTCAGACGGGACGAACTACGAGCAGTACTTC
TRBD2	TRBV6-2/TRBV6-3	TRBJ2-2	-	CASSYNSGGRGTGELFF	TGTGCCAGCAGTTACAATTCGGGGGGGCGAGGGACCGGGGAGCTGTTTTTT
-	TRBV12-5	TRBJ2-1	many	CASGLPQGTHNEQFF	TGTGCTAGTGGTTTGCCCCAGGGGACCCACAATGAGCAGTTCTTC
-	TRBV7-9	TRBJ1-2	many	CASSLDARNYGYTF	TGTGCCAGCAGCTTAGACGCGAGAAACTATGGCTACACCTTC
TRBD1	TRBV27	TRBJ1-2	many	CASSLQGGGYGYTF	TGTGCCAGCAGCCTACAGGGGGGGGGGTATGGCTACACCTTC
-	TRBV12-3/TRBV12-4	TRBJ1-1	many	CASTRGRTEAFF	TGTGCCAGCACTAGGGGAAGGACTGAAGCTTTCTTT
-	TRBV30	TRBJ2-4	few	CAWSVRGPLGGIQYF	TGTGCCTGGAGTGTACGCGGGCCATTGGGCGGAATTCAGTACTTC
-	TRBV28	TRBJ1-6	-	CASSSSRSRSYNSPLHF	TGTGCCAGCAGTTCCTCCAGATCCCGCTCCTATAATTCACCCCTCCACTTT
TRBD2	TRBV4-2	TRBJ2-5	many	CASSPMSSGEETQYF	TGTGCCAGCAGCCCCATGTCTAGCGGGGAAGAGACCCAGTACTTC
-	TRBV12-3/TRBV12-4	TRBJ1-2	many	CASIGAPSNYGYTF	TGTGCCAGCATCGGGGCCCCTTCAAACTATGGCTACACCTTC
-	TRBV7-9	TRBJ1-2	few	CASSLQGRADANYGYTF	TGTGCCAGCAGCTTACAGGGCAGGGCCGATGCTAACTATGGCTACACCTTC
-	TRBV20-1	TRBJ2-3	many	CSARDYSTDTQYF	TGCAGTGCTAGAGATTACAGCACAGATACGCAGTATTTT
-	TRBV12-5	TRBJ1-3	few	CASGFGTGNRTGNTIYF	TGTGCTAGTGGTTTCGGAACAGGGAACCGAACTGGAAACACCATATATTTT
TRBD2	TRBV7-2	TRBJ2-7	many	CASSSGLAGNEQYF	TGTGCCAGCAGCTCGGGACTAGCGGGGAACGAGCAGTACTTC
TRBD1	TRBV3-1	TRBJ2-7	many	CASSQVDRVQYF	TGTGCCAGCAGCCAAGTAGACAGGGTGCAGTACTTC
-	TRBV19	TRBJ2-3	many	CASSIPAQTQYF	TGTGCCAGTAGTATACCAGCTCAGACGCAGTATTTT
-	TRBV7-9	TRBJ2-2	-	CASSLPSVRELFF	TGTGCCAGCAGCCTACCTTCCGTCAGGGAGCTGTTTTTT
TRBD1	TRBV12-3/TRBV12-4	TRBJ1-2	many	CASSLGQGGVNGYTF	TGTGCCAGCAGCCTCGGACAGGGAGGAGTGAATGGCTACACCTTC
-	TRBV5-6	TRBJ1-1	many	CASSGAKNTEAFF	TGTGCCAGCAGCGGGGCCAAGAACACTGAAGCTTTCTTT
-	TRBV30	TRBJ1-5	-	CAWSVDVAASNQPQHF	TGTGCCTGGAGTGTAGACGTGGCAGCTAGCAATCAGCCCCAGCATTTT
-	TRBV12-3/TRBV12-4	TRBJ1-6	many	CASSKAPNSPLHF	TGTGCCAGCTCAAAGGCGCCTAATTCACCCCTCCACTTT
-	TRBV24-1	TRBJ2-7	many	CATSSETGRNEQYF	TGTGCCACCAGCTCCGAAACAGGGCGCAACGAGCAGTACTTC
-	TRBV28	TRBJ1-2	many	CASSSDRQRRGYTF	TGTGCCAGCAGTTCCGACCGGCAAAGGAGGGGCTACACCTTC
-	TRBV10-1	TRBJ1-1	few	CASSEKGGNTEAFF	TGCGCCAGCAGTGAGAAGGGCGGTAACACTGAAGCTTTCTTT
-	TRBV12-3/TRBV12-4	TRBJ1-5	many	CASSSERSNQPQHF	TGTGCCAGCAGTTCGGAGAGGAGTAATCAGCCCCAGCATTTT
-	TRBV2	TRBJ1-2	many	CASSGGAGTNYGYTF	TGTGCCAGCAGTGGAGGGGCGGGCACCAACTATGGCTACACCTTC
TRBD1	TRBV6-1	TRBJ1-2	-	CASRSTRLGGRGYTF	TGTGCCAGCAGATCTACCCGGTTAGGGGGCAGGGGCTACACCTTC
-	TRBV27	TRBJ2-6	few	CASSLLSSGANVLTF	TGTGCCAGCAGTTTATTAAGCTCTGGGGCCAACGTCCTGACTTTC
-	TRBV4-1	TRBJ1-5	few	CASSQVQGRDQPQHF	TGCGCCAGCAGCCAAGTTCAGGGACGGGATCAGCCCCAGCATTTT
-	TRBV6-1	TRBJ1-1	many	CASSEAPRNTEAFF	TGTGCCAGCAGTGAGGCACCCCGGAACACTGAAGCTTTCTTT
-	TRBV30	TRBJ1-2	many	CAWRLPTVAYGYTF	TGTGCCTGGAGACTACCCACCGTTGCCTATGGCTACACCTTC
TRBD2	TRBV7-3	TRBJ2-3	many	CASSPASGGATQYF	TGTGCCAGCAGCCCGGCTAGCGGGGGGGCAACGCAGTATTTT
TRBD1	TRBV11-2	TRBJ1-5	-	CASSSGTGGRGNQPQHF	TGTGCCAGCAGCTCAGGGACAGGGGGCCGGGGCAATCAGCCCCAGCATTTT
-	TRBV18	TRBJ2-5	many	CASSPAGVKGETQYF	TGTGCCAGCTCACCCGCAGGGGTTAAAGGAGAGACCCAGTACTTC
-	TRBV19	TRBJ1-2	few	CASSIDRSLRGYTF	TGTGCCAGTAGTATCGACAGGTCCCTCAGGGGCTACACCTTC
-	TRBV6-2/TRBV6-3	TRBJ1-2	-	CASRPYIDKEGSGYTF	TGTGCCAGCAGGCCTTATATCGACAAGGAGGGGAGTGGCTACACCTTC